A selection of T cell receptor beta chains follows, all from one sample in a study of control samples from healthy donors and cancer patients. Generated by immunoSEQ multiplex PCR, the TCRdb table keeps only in-frame clones and is missing some. The repertoire consists of some 71,000 clones, with around nine tenths occurring once and the leading ten covering around 5.5%. Sequenced input: PBMCs. The source is a man aged 55 to 69 with colorectal cancer. Each CDR3 is given with its conserved first and last residue. Each record gives: J gene, D gene, clone size, V gene, CDR3 DNA, CDR3 protein. D genes are given only for firm matches. Not every row has a clone size; where given, it reads once, few, many or a size class.

j_call: TRBJ2-4
d_call: .
clone_size: .
v_call: TRBV11-2
cdr3_nt: TGCGCCAGCAGCCAAGTATCAGCCAAAAACATTCAGTACTTC
cdr3_aa: CASSQVSAKNIQYF

j_call: TRBJ2-7
d_call: .
clone_size: .
v_call: TRBV24-1
cdr3_nt: TGTGCCACCAATGGGGGAGGAGAGCAGTACTTC
cdr3_aa: CATNGGGEQYF

j_call: TRBJ2-3
d_call: .
clone_size: .
v_call: TRBV10-3
cdr3_nt: TGTGCCATCAGTGACTTGGCTCCAGATACGCAGTATTTT
cdr3_aa: CAISDLAPDTQYF

j_call: TRBJ2-5
d_call: .
clone_size: .
v_call: TRBV5-6
cdr3_nt: TGTGCCAGCAGCCTCTTGGGGGGAAGAAAAGAGACCCAGTACTTC
cdr3_aa: CASSLLGGRKETQYF

j_call: TRBJ2-7
d_call: .
clone_size: .
v_call: TRBV19
cdr3_nt: TGTGCCAGTAGTCAGGACGGGTGGACCTACGAGCAGTACTTC
cdr3_aa: CASSQDGWTYEQYF

j_call: TRBJ1-4
d_call: .
clone_size: .
v_call: TRBV4-1
cdr3_nt: TGCGCCAGCAGCAGCAGACCACAGGGTTGGGAAAAACTGTTTTTT
cdr3_aa: CASSSRPQGWEKLFF

j_call: TRBJ2-7
d_call: .
clone_size: .
v_call: TRBV6-5
cdr3_nt: TGTGCCACCCAAGCAGTTTTAGGTGCCAACGAGCAGTACTTC
cdr3_aa: CATQAVLGANEQYF

j_call: TRBJ2-3
d_call: .
clone_size: .
v_call: TRBV29-1
cdr3_nt: TGCAGCCTCCCAATGGGTGGAGATACGCAGTATTTT
cdr3_aa: CSLPMGGDTQYF

j_call: TRBJ1-6
d_call: .
clone_size: once
v_call: TRBV14
cdr3_nt: TGTGCCAGCAGCCAAAGTCAGGGGTTCAATTCACCCCTCCACTTT
cdr3_aa: CASSQSQGFNSPLHF

j_call: TRBJ1-1
d_call: .
clone_size: .
v_call: TRBV30
cdr3_nt: TGTGCCTGGCAAGGACAGCTTAACACTGAAGCTTTCTTT
cdr3_aa: CAWQGQLNTEAFF

j_call: TRBJ1-6
d_call: TRBD1
clone_size: .
v_call: TRBV9
cdr3_nt: TGTGCCAGCAACCCCGGGACAGTTAATTCACCCCTCCACTTT
cdr3_aa: CASNPGTVNSPLHF

j_call: TRBJ1-1
d_call: .
clone_size: .
v_call: TRBV2
cdr3_nt: TGTGCCAGCCGCGCCGGGGGTTACGGCACTGAAGCTTTCTTT
cdr3_aa: CASRAGGYGTEAFF

j_call: TRBJ2-5
d_call: .
clone_size: .
v_call: TRBV6-5
cdr3_nt: TGTGCCTCCCCGGGGAGGGGGCTCCCAGAGACCCAGTACTTC
cdr3_aa: CASPGRGLPETQYF

j_call: TRBJ2-1
d_call: TRBD2
clone_size: .
v_call: TRBV10-3
cdr3_nt: TGTGCCATCAGTGAGCTAGCGGGGGGCCCCAATGAGCAGTTCTTC
cdr3_aa: CAISELAGGPNEQFF

j_call: TRBJ2-5
d_call: .
clone_size: .
v_call: TRBV7-9
cdr3_nt: TGTGCCAGCAGCCATTCAGAGACCCAGTACTTC
cdr3_aa: CASSHSETQYF

j_call: TRBJ2-3
d_call: .
clone_size: .
v_call: TRBV6-5
cdr3_nt: TGTGCCAGCAGTAATACAGGGTCAAGGGATACGCAGTATTTT
cdr3_aa: CASSNTGSRDTQYF

j_call: TRBJ2-1
d_call: .
clone_size: .
v_call: TRBV27
cdr3_nt: TGTGCCAGCATCCGCCCGGGACCGAGATACAATGAGCAGTTCTTC
cdr3_aa: CASIRPGPRYNEQFF

j_call: TRBJ1-1
d_call: .
clone_size: .
v_call: TRBV2
cdr3_nt: TGTGCCAGCAGGGGGATTGCAGCGATGAACACTGAAGCTTTCTTT
cdr3_aa: CASRGIAAMNTEAFF

j_call: TRBJ1-4
d_call: .
clone_size: .
v_call: TRBV7-9
cdr3_nt: TGTGCCAGCAGCTTGGCAGGAGGGCCTAATGAAAAACTGTTTTTT
cdr3_aa: CASSLAGGPNEKLFF

j_call: TRBJ1-6
d_call: TRBD1
clone_size: once
v_call: TRBV5-5
cdr3_nt: TGTGCCAGCAGCCCATGGGGGACAGGGGTGTCACCCCTCCACTTT
cdr3_aa: CASSPWGTGVSPLHF

j_call: TRBJ1-1
d_call: .
clone_size: once
v_call: TRBV7-9
cdr3_nt: TGTGCCAGCAGCTCACAGGCCCCCCGGGGGGCTTTCTTT
cdr3_aa: CASSSQAPRGAFF

j_call: TRBJ2-3
d_call: .
clone_size: few
v_call: TRBV9
cdr3_nt: TGTGCCAGCAGCGTAGGTGAGAATACGCAGTATTTT
cdr3_aa: CASSVGENTQYF

j_call: TRBJ2-1
d_call: .
clone_size: .
v_call: TRBV10-3
cdr3_nt: TGTGCCATCAGTGAGGGAGTTGGCTTGAGCTCCTACAATGAGCAGTTCTTC
cdr3_aa: CAISEGVGLSSYNEQFF

j_call: TRBJ1-2
d_call: .
clone_size: .
v_call: TRBV18
cdr3_nt: TGTGCCAGCTCACACACAGAGAACTATGGCTACACCTTC
cdr3_aa: CASSHTENYGYTF

j_call: TRBJ1-5
d_call: .
clone_size: .
v_call: TRBV28
cdr3_nt: TGTGCCAGCAGCCCCGGGGGAAGCAATCAGCCCCAGCATTTT
cdr3_aa: CASSPGGSNQPQHF

j_call: TRBJ2-1
d_call: .
clone_size: .
v_call: TRBV11-1
cdr3_nt: TGTGCCAGCAGTCTCGGACACTACAATGAGCAGTTCTTC
cdr3_aa: CASSLGHYNEQFF

j_call: TRBJ1-1
d_call: .
clone_size: once
v_call: TRBV14
cdr3_nt: TGTGCCAGCAGCCAAGGGGGAGGACTTAGCGCTGAAGCTTTCTTT
cdr3_aa: CASSQGGGLSAEAFF

j_call: TRBJ1-2
d_call: .
clone_size: .
v_call: TRBV27
cdr3_nt: TGTGCCAGCAGTTTATCCCCAGGGAATAGCGGCTACACCTTC
cdr3_aa: CASSLSPGNSGYTF

j_call: TRBJ2-7
d_call: .
clone_size: .
v_call: TRBV11-2
cdr3_nt: TGTGCCAGCAGCATAACCCCCGACAGACACTACGAGCAGTACTTC
cdr3_aa: CASSITPDRHYEQYF

j_call: TRBJ2-7
d_call: TRBD1
clone_size: .
v_call: TRBV7-9
cdr3_nt: TGTGCCAGCAGCCCCCCGAGGGGTGGACAGGCGACCTACGAGCAGTACTTC
cdr3_aa: CASSPPRGGQATYEQYF

j_call: TRBJ1-6
d_call: .
clone_size: .
v_call: TRBV3-1/TRBV3-2
cdr3_nt: TGTGCCAGCAGCCCCAGTTCTAATTCACCCCTCCACTTT
cdr3_aa: CASSPSSNSPLHF

j_call: TRBJ2-7
d_call: TRBD1
clone_size: .
v_call: TRBV18
cdr3_nt: TGTGCCAGCTCTCCACCGGGACAGGGGGCTTACGAGCAGTACTTC
cdr3_aa: CASSPPGQGAYEQYF

j_call: TRBJ1-1
d_call: .
clone_size: .
v_call: TRBV6-2/TRBV6-3
cdr3_nt: TGTGCCAGCAGTCGGGGGGAGAACACTGAAGCTTTCTTT
cdr3_aa: CASSRGENTEAFF

j_call: TRBJ1-1
d_call: .
clone_size: .
v_call: TRBV30
cdr3_nt: TGTGCCTGGAGAGGACAGCTGAACACTGAAGCTTTCTTT
cdr3_aa: CAWRGQLNTEAFF

j_call: TRBJ2-7
d_call: TRBD1
clone_size: .
v_call: TRBV7-9
cdr3_nt: TGTGCCAGCAGCGACCGAGCAGGGGGCTACGAGCAGTACTTC
cdr3_aa: CASSDRAGGYEQYF

j_call: TRBJ2-5
d_call: .
clone_size: .
v_call: TRBV9
cdr3_nt: TGTGCCAGCAGCGTAGGGCTGGCCCCGGAGACCCAGTACTTC
cdr3_aa: CASSVGLAPETQYF

j_call: TRBJ2-1
d_call: .
clone_size: .
v_call: TRBV10-3
cdr3_nt: TGTGCCATCAGTGCGGTGAAACCGGGCAATGAGCAGTTCTTC
cdr3_aa: CAISAVKPGNEQFF

j_call: TRBJ2-5
d_call: .
clone_size: .
v_call: TRBV28
cdr3_nt: TGTGCCAGCAGCCGCCCCAGCGGAGTAGAGACCCAGTACTTC
cdr3_aa: CASSRPSGVETQYF

j_call: TRBJ2-3
d_call: TRBD2
clone_size: .
v_call: TRBV7-2
cdr3_nt: TGTGCCAGCAGCTTAAGACTAGCGGGGAACACAGATACGCAGTATTTT
cdr3_aa: CASSLRLAGNTDTQYF

j_call: TRBJ2-7
d_call: .
clone_size: .
v_call: TRBV27
cdr3_nt: TGTGCCAACGGATACGAGCAGTACTTC
cdr3_aa: CANGYEQYF

j_call: TRBJ2-5
d_call: .
clone_size: .
v_call: TRBV7-3
cdr3_nt: TGTGCCAGCAGCTTAACGAGGGACCTCCAAGAGACCCAGTACTTC
cdr3_aa: CASSLTRDLQETQYF

j_call: TRBJ2-3
d_call: .
clone_size: .
v_call: TRBV5-1
cdr3_nt: TGCGCCAGCAAAAGGACTGATATGGGGTGGGATACGCAGTATTTT
cdr3_aa: CASKRTDMGWDTQYF

j_call: TRBJ1-4
d_call: .
clone_size: .
v_call: TRBV12-3/TRBV12-4
cdr3_nt: TGTGCCAGCACCACTACCCGGGGAAAACTGTTTTTT
cdr3_aa: CASTTTRGKLFF

j_call: TRBJ2-1
d_call: .
clone_size: .
v_call: TRBV15
cdr3_nt: TGTGCCACCAGTAGAGAGGGGAGGCAGGACAATGAGCAGTTCTTC
cdr3_aa: CATSREGRQDNEQFF

j_call: TRBJ1-5
d_call: .
clone_size: once
v_call: TRBV6-1
cdr3_nt: TGTGCCAGCAGTGAAGGGGGTAGCAATCAGCCCCAGCATTTT
cdr3_aa: CASSEGGSNQPQHF

j_call: TRBJ1-1
d_call: .
clone_size: .
v_call: TRBV12-3/TRBV12-4
cdr3_nt: TGTGCCAGCAGGGAAACAGGGAACACTGAAGCTTTCTTT
cdr3_aa: CASRETGNTEAFF

j_call: TRBJ2-1
d_call: .
clone_size: .
v_call: TRBV2
cdr3_nt: TGTGCCACCTCAGGGGGGCACAATGAGCAGTTCTTC
cdr3_aa: CATSGGHNEQFF

j_call: TRBJ1-5
d_call: .
clone_size: .
v_call: TRBV18
cdr3_nt: TGTGCCAGCTCACCGACCGGAGGGAATCAGCCCCAGCATTTT
cdr3_aa: CASSPTGGNQPQHF